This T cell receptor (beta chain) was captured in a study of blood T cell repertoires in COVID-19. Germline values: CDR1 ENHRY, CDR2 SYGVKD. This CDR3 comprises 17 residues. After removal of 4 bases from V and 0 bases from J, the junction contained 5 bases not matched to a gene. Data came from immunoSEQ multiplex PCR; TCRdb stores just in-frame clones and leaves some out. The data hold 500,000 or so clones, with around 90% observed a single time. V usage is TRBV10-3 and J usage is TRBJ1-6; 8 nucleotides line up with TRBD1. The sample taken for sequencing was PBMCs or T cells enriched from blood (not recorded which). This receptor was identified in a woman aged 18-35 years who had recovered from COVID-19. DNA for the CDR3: TGTGCCATCAGTGGGGGACAGGCCCGCTCCTATAATTCACCCCTCCACTTT. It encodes CAISGGQARSYNSPLHF.